A selection of T cell receptor beta chains follows, all from one sample in a study of T cell responses to AZD1222 COVID-19 vaccine. Clones were read by immunoSEQ multiplex PCR, and TCRdb kept only the in-frame ones, dropping some. The table includes roughly 150,000 clones, approximately 88% detected once. This material consisted of peripheral blood, taken on day 0 of AZD1222 vaccination. These receptors originate from an adult in good health. The CDR3 runs from the conserved cysteine through the conserved F or W. D genes are given only for firm matches. Clone size is given for some rows only: seen once, a few or many times, or a class if the clone is expanded.

v_call	clone_size	d_call	j_call	cdr3_aa	cdr3_nt
TRBV5-6	-	TRBD1	TRBJ1-2	CASSHSGTGANYGYTF	TGTGCCAGCAGCCACTCCGGGACAGGGGCTAACTATGGCTACACCTTC
TRBV29-1	-	-	TRBJ1-1	CSVEEMPNTEAFF	TGCAGCGTTGAAGAAATGCCGAACACTGAAGCTTTCTTT
TRBV13	once	-	TRBJ2-5	CASSFQETQYF	TGTGCCAGCAGCTTCCAAGAGACCCAGTACTTC
TRBV9	once	-	TRBJ2-1	CASSVIPGNNEQFF	TGTGCCAGCAGCGTAATCCCCGGGAACAATGAGCAGTTCTTC
TRBV11-2	-	-	TRBJ1-5	CASSSEKGPQHF	TGTGCCAGCAGCTCCGAAAAAGGGCCCCAGCATTTT
TRBV9	-	TRBD1	TRBJ2-1	CASSGGQGSYNEQFF	TGTGCCAGCAGCGGCGGACAGGGGTCTTACAATGAGCAGTTCTTC
TRBV5-5	-	TRBD2	TRBJ2-1	CASRHGLDAYNEQFF	TGTGCCAGCAGACATGGACTAGACGCCTACAATGAGCAGTTCTTC
TRBV6-6	-	TRBD1	TRBJ1-1	CASTRTGLLSTEAFF	TGTGCCAGCACAAGGACAGGGCTGCTGAGCACTGAAGCTTTCTTT
TRBV30	-	-	TRBJ2-7	CAWSAPRQGHEQYF	TGTGCCTGGAGTGCCCCCCGCCAGGGGCACGAGCAGTACTTC
TRBV27	-	-	TRBJ2-1	CASSRSGGSYNEQFF	TGTGCCAGCAGTCGTAGTGGGGGCTCCTACAATGAGCAGTTCTTC
TRBV7-8	-	-	TRBJ1-2	CASSLVSSGGRYGYTF	TGTGCCAGCAGCTTAGTGTCTTCGGGGGGCCGGTATGGCTACACCTTC
TRBV4-3	-	TRBD1	TRBJ1-2	CASSGTGTGGGGYTF	TGCGCCAGCAGCGGAACCGGGACAGGGGGAGGTGGCTACACCTTC
TRBV9	-	-	TRBJ2-1	CASSVASSYNEQFF	TGTGCCAGCAGCGTAGCTAGCTCCTACAATGAGCAGTTCTTC
TRBV11-2	-	TRBD1	TRBJ2-1	CASSPGGNEQFF	TGTGCCAGCAGCCCAGGGGGCAATGAGCAGTTCTTC
TRBV6-5	-	-	TRBJ2-3	CASRPDGRLGDTQYF	TGTGCCAGCAGACCAGACGGACGTCTAGGAGATACGCAGTATTTT
TRBV7-2	-	TRBD2	TRBJ2-7	CASRGLAGIYEQYF	TGTGCCAGCAGGGGGCTAGCGGGAATTTACGAGCAGTACTTC
TRBV5-5	-	TRBD2	TRBJ2-1	CASSFRLAGGPVDEQFF	TGTGCCAGCAGCTTCCGACTAGCGGGAGGGCCGGTCGATGAGCAGTTCTTC
TRBV5-4	once	-	TRBJ1-2	CASSTTANYGYTF	TGTGCCAGCAGCACGACAGCTAACTATGGCTACACCTTC
TRBV10-3	-	-	TRBJ1-2	CAIWADKGNRGHYGYTF	TGTGCCATCTGGGCGGACAAGGGTAACCGGGGGCACTATGGCTACACCTTC
TRBV14	-	-	TRBJ1-1	CASSQAGWDTEAFF	TGTGCCAGCAGCCAAGCAGGGTGGGACACTGAAGCTTTCTTT
TRBV7-3	-	-	TRBJ2-1	CASSLGATNEQFF	TGTGCCAGCAGCCTTGGGGCAACGAATGAGCAGTTCTTC
TRBV9	-	TRBD1	TRBJ1-1	CASSDRDRANTEAFF	TGTGCCAGCAGCGACCGGGACAGGGCGAACACTGAAGCTTTCTTT
TRBV19	-	-	TRBJ2-1	CASSIQVAQFSGNEQFF	TGTGCCAGTAGTATACAGGTCGCACAGTTCTCTGGGAATGAGCAGTTCTTC
TRBV28	-	TRBD2	TRBJ2-7	CASGLAYEQYF	TGTGCCAGCGGACTAGCCTACGAGCAGTACTTC
TRBV4-1	-	TRBD1	TRBJ2-7	CASSPAGTAYEQYF	TGCGCCAGCAGCCCAGCCGGGACAGCCTACGAGCAGTACTTC
TRBV7-3	-	-	TRBJ1-1	CASSLSGAPQGTEAFF	TGTGCCAGCAGCCTCTCTGGGGCACCTCAGGGGACTGAAGCTTTCTTT
TRBV7-9	-	TRBD2	TRBJ2-1	CASSHKAGSSYNEQFF	TGTGCCAGCAGCCACAAAGCGGGAAGCTCCTACAATGAGCAGTTCTTC
TRBV7-7	once	TRBD2	TRBJ2-1	CASSRELAGINNEQFF	TGTGCTAGCAGCCGGGAGCTAGCGGGCATAAACAATGAGCAGTTCTTC
TRBV5-1	few	-	TRBJ1-2	CASSPYGDGYTF	TGCGCCAGCAGCCCTTACGGGGACGGCTACACCTTC
TRBV7-2	-	-	TRBJ2-7	CASSLVGGSEQYF	TGTGCCAGCAGCTTAGTGGGGGGTAGTGAGCAGTACTTC
TRBV18	-	TRBD1	TRBJ1-2	CASSPVGQGYGYTF	TGTGCCAGCTCACCAGTGGGACAGGGTTATGGCTACACCTTC
TRBV27	-	TRBD1	TRBJ1-4	CASSFLQGGKEKLFF	TGTGCCAGCAGTTTTTTGCAGGGGGGGAAGGAAAAACTGTTTTTT
TRBV28	-	TRBD1	TRBJ1-6	CASSSTGLGYNSPLHF	TGTGCCAGCAGTTCGACAGGGCTGGGGTATAATTCACCCCTCCACTTT
TRBV4-3	-	TRBD2	TRBJ2-1	CASSQGSSGIGAYNEQFF	TGCGCCAGCAGCCAAGGGTCTAGCGGGATAGGGGCCTACAATGAGCAGTTCTTC
TRBV28	-	TRBD1	TRBJ1-4	CASSSPEGAKFSPIEKLFF	TGTGCCAGCAGTTCACCTGAGGGGGCGAAATTTTCACCTATTGAAAAACTGTTTTTT
TRBV27	-	-	TRBJ2-1	CASSLVRGHEQFF	TGTGCCAGCAGTTTGGTCCGGGGGCATGAGCAGTTCTTC
TRBV4-2	few	TRBD2	TRBJ2-5	CASRKLAGDQETQYF	TGTGCCAGCAGGAAACTAGCGGGAGATCAAGAGACCCAGTACTTC
TRBV30	few	TRBD1	TRBJ1-2	CAWSSRTGVYGYTF	TGTGCCTGGAGTAGCCGGACAGGGGTATACGGCTACACCTTC
TRBV28	-	TRBD1	TRBJ1-4	CASSQVGTGEEKLFF	TGTGCCAGCAGTCAAGTGGGGACAGGGGAAGAAAAACTGTTTTTT
TRBV29-1	-	-	TRBJ1-3	CSVAWGSSGNTIYF	TGCAGCGTTGCCTGGGGGTCATCTGGAAACACCATATATTTT
TRBV10-3	once	-	TRBJ2-7	CAISDPRGGSYEQYF	TGTGCCATCAGTGACCCCAGGGGTGGGTCCTACGAGCAGTACTTC
TRBV18	-	TRBD1	TRBJ1-3	CASSPRGQSSSGNTIYF	TGTGCCAGCTCACCGCGGGGACAGTCGAGCTCTGGAAACACCATATATTTT
TRBV14	-	-	TRBJ1-4	CASSQHRGGEKLFF	TGTGCCAGCAGCCAGCATCGAGGAGGTGAAAAACTGTTTTTT
TRBV19	-	TRBD1	TRBJ1-4	CASSRQGNEKLFF	TGTGCCAGTAGTAGACAGGGAAATGAAAAACTGTTTTTT
TRBV7-3	-	-	TRBJ1-1	CASSPGRGFDTEAFF	TGTGCCAGCAGCCCAGGGAGGGGGTTTGACACTGAAGCTTTCTTT
TRBV3-1/TRBV3-2	-	-	TRBJ1-4	CASSPAEEKLFF	TGTGCCAGCAGCCCGGCTGAGGAAAAACTGTTTTTT
TRBV28	-	TRBD2	TRBJ2-3	CASRISGRARDTQYF	TGTGCCAGCAGGATCAGCGGGAGAGCGAGGGATACGCAGTATTTT
TRBV27	-	TRBD1	TRBJ1-6	CASSTRQGMTPLHF	TGTGCCAGCAGCACCAGACAGGGGATGACACCCCTCCACTTT
TRBV28	-	TRBD1	TRBJ1-2	CASSRGQAYGYTF	TGTGCCAGCAGCCGCGGACAGGCCTATGGCTACACCTTC
TRBV19	-	-	TRBJ1-4	CASRTDREKLFF	TGTGCCAGCAGGACGGATCGGGAAAAACTGTTTTTT
TRBV24-1	few	-	TRBJ2-7	CATSESRRHEQYF	TGTGCCACCAGTGAATCCCGACGCCACGAGCAGTACTTC
TRBV4-2	-	-	TRBJ1-5	CASSQEGGNNQPQHF	TGTGCCAGCAGCCAAGAGGGGGGGAACAATCAGCCCCAGCATTTT
TRBV18	-	TRBD2	TRBJ2-1	CASSRGGSSYNEQFF	TGTGCCAGCTCACGTGGCGGGAGTTCCTACAATGAGCAGTTCTTC
TRBV5-5	-	TRBD1	TRBJ2-7	CASNSDRAGEQYF	TGTGCCAGCAACTCAGACAGGGCGGGCGAGCAGTACTTC
TRBV28	-	TRBD2	TRBJ2-1	CASSTSGRLNEQFF	TGTGCCAGCAGTACTAGCGGGAGGTTGAATGAGCAGTTCTTC
TRBV5-8	once	-	TRBJ2-3	CASSVGGYSTDTQYF	TGTGCCAGCAGCGTGGGCGGATACAGCACAGATACGCAGTATTTT
TRBV6-1	-	-	TRBJ1-1	CASSETGRAFF	TGTGCCAGCAGTGAAACAGGGAGAGCTTTCTTT
TRBV19	-	-	TRBJ1-2	CASSIERPGDYGYTF	TGTGCCAGTAGTATAGAGCGACCCGGAGACTATGGCTACACCTTC
TRBV19	-	-	TRBJ2-1	CASSRTGGGRNEQFF	TGTGCCAGTAGTAGAACAGGAGGGGGTCGCAATGAGCAGTTCTTC